The rows below give T cell receptor beta chains drawn from one sample of a study of T cell responses to AZD1222 COVID-19 vaccine. Sequencing was performed with immunoSEQ multiplex PCR; in TCRdb, only in-frame clones are kept and a portion is missing. The sample includes fewer than 150,000 clones, 80% to 90% of them seen just once. The source was peripheral blood, collected 28 days after the second AZD1222 dose. All receptors derive from an adult who received the AZD1222 COVID-19 vaccine. The CDR3 runs from the conserved cysteine through the conserved F or W. The D gene is left open where the match is weak. The listing skips clone size in some rows; elsewhere it reads once, few, many or a size class.

d_gene: -; v_gene: TRBV19; j_gene: TRBJ1-5; abundance: -; CDR3aa: CASSIVRRLSNQPQHF; CDR3nt: TGTGCCAGTAGTATCGTTCGGAGGCTAAGCAATCAGCCCCAGCATTTT
d_gene: TRBD2; v_gene: TRBV2; j_gene: TRBJ2-3; abundance: few; CDR3aa: CASHRDYTDTQYF; CDR3nt: TGTGCCAGCCACCGGGACTACACAGATACGCAGTATTTT
d_gene: TRBD1; v_gene: TRBV19; j_gene: TRBJ1-1; abundance: -; CDR3aa: CASSIGTGLTEAFF; CDR3nt: TGTGCCAGTAGTATCGGGACAGGGTTGACTGAAGCTTTCTTT
d_gene: -; v_gene: TRBV18; j_gene: TRBJ2-7; abundance: -; CDR3aa: CASSPRQERDEQYF; CDR3nt: TGTGCCAGCTCACCAAGACAGGAAAGGGACGAGCAGTACTTC
d_gene: -; v_gene: TRBV4-2; j_gene: TRBJ2-2; abundance: -; CDR3aa: CASSQGGGTVGELFF; CDR3nt: TGTGCCAGCAGCCAAGGCGGCGGGACCGTCGGGGAGCTGTTTTTT
d_gene: TRBD1; v_gene: TRBV6-1; j_gene: TRBJ2-2; abundance: -; CDR3aa: CASSERDRGEAGELFF; CDR3nt: TGTGCCAGCAGTGAAAGGGACAGGGGTGAAGCCGGGGAGCTGTTTTTT
d_gene: TRBD1; v_gene: TRBV18; j_gene: TRBJ2-7; abundance: -; CDR3aa: CASSPAGDSPPYEQYF; CDR3nt: TGTGCCAGCTCACCAGCCGGGGACAGCCCACCCTACGAGCAGTACTTC
d_gene: -; v_gene: TRBV19; j_gene: TRBJ2-1; abundance: -; CDR3aa: CASSIGQVTYNEQFF; CDR3nt: TGTGCCAGTAGTATTGGGCAGGTCACCTACAATGAGCAGTTCTTC
d_gene: TRBD2; v_gene: TRBV6-5; j_gene: TRBJ2-1; abundance: -; CDR3aa: CASSWVAGAVDEQFF; CDR3nt: TGTGCCAGCAGTTGGGTAGCGGGAGCTGTCGATGAGCAGTTCTTC
d_gene: -; v_gene: TRBV2; j_gene: TRBJ2-3; abundance: -; CDR3aa: CASSPRQKSDTQYF; CDR3nt: TGTGCCAGCAGCCCGCGACAGAAATCAGATACGCAGTATTTT
d_gene: -; v_gene: TRBV5-6; j_gene: TRBJ1-2; abundance: -; CDR3aa: CASSPRPDNYGYTF; CDR3nt: TGTGCCAGCAGCCCCCGGCCAGATAACTATGGCTACACCTTC
d_gene: TRBD2; v_gene: TRBV18; j_gene: TRBJ2-1; abundance: -; CDR3aa: CASSPLGRDNEQFF; CDR3nt: TGTGCCAGCTCGCCCTTGGGGAGGGACAATGAGCAGTTCTTC
d_gene: -; v_gene: TRBV5-1; j_gene: TRBJ1-3; abundance: once; CDR3aa: CASSLDLRNTIYF; CDR3nt: TGCGCCAGCAGCTTGGACTTGAGGAACACCATATATTTT
d_gene: TRBD1; v_gene: TRBV3-1/TRBV3-2; j_gene: TRBJ2-5; abundance: -; CDR3aa: CASSPTRDRGSETQYF; CDR3nt: TGTGCCAGCAGCCCAACCCGGGACAGGGGATCGGAGACCCAGTACTTC
d_gene: TRBD2; v_gene: TRBV18; j_gene: TRBJ2-5; abundance: -; CDR3aa: CASSPRYSASGGQETQYF; CDR3nt: TGTGCCAGCTCACCACGTTATTCGGCTAGCGGGGGCCAAGAGACCCAGTACTTC
d_gene: TRBD1; v_gene: TRBV11-3; j_gene: TRBJ1-1; abundance: -; CDR3aa: CASSLGQGNTEAFF; CDR3nt: TGTGCCAGCAGCCTTGGACAGGGGAACACTGAAGCTTTCTTT
d_gene: TRBD1; v_gene: TRBV5-1; j_gene: TRBJ1-3; abundance: -; CDR3aa: CASSLGTGNSGNTIYF; CDR3nt: TGCGCCAGCAGCTTGGGGACAGGGAACTCTGGAAACACCATATATTTT
d_gene: -; v_gene: TRBV18; j_gene: TRBJ1-4; abundance: once; CDR3aa: CASSPPGVNEKLFF; CDR3nt: TGTGCCAGCTCACCGCCAGGGGTAAATGAAAAACTGTTTTTT
d_gene: -; v_gene: TRBV10-3; j_gene: TRBJ2-1; abundance: -; CDR3aa: CAINRNPPYNEQFF; CDR3nt: TGTGCCATCAACCGAAACCCCCCCTACAATGAGCAGTTCTTC
d_gene: -; v_gene: TRBV5-6; j_gene: TRBJ2-7; abundance: -; CDR3aa: CASSSYYEQYF; CDR3nt: TGTGCCAGCAGCTCGTACTACGAGCAGTACTTC
d_gene: -; v_gene: TRBV7-9; j_gene: TRBJ1-4; abundance: few; CDR3aa: CASSLEGSWEKLFF; CDR3nt: TGTGCCAGCAGCTTAGAGGGATCGTGGGAAAAACTGTTTTTT
d_gene: -; v_gene: TRBV12-3/TRBV12-4; j_gene: TRBJ1-1; abundance: many; CDR3aa: CASRWTDYTEAFF; CDR3nt: TGTGCCAGCAGGTGGACCGACTACACTGAAGCTTTCTTT
d_gene: TRBD1; v_gene: TRBV3-1/TRBV3-2; j_gene: TRBJ2-7; abundance: -; CDR3aa: CASSRPGQGAHEQYF; CDR3nt: TGTGCCAGCAGCCGACCGGGACAGGGGGCCCACGAGCAGTACTTC
d_gene: -; v_gene: TRBV11-2; j_gene: TRBJ2-1; abundance: -; CDR3aa: CASSLGRTEVQFF; CDR3nt: TGTGCCAGCAGCTTAGGGCGGACAGAAGTGCAGTTCTTC
d_gene: -; v_gene: TRBV7-2; j_gene: TRBJ2-5; abundance: -; CDR3aa: CASSLRGGFQETQYF; CDR3nt: TGTGCCAGCAGCTTGAGGGGGGGCTTTCAAGAGACCCAGTACTTC
d_gene: TRBD1; v_gene: TRBV19; j_gene: TRBJ1-2; abundance: -; CDR3aa: CASSSLQGYYGYTF; CDR3nt: TGTGCCAGTAGTAGCCTACAGGGGTACTATGGCTACACCTTC
d_gene: -; v_gene: TRBV9; j_gene: TRBJ1-1; abundance: -; CDR3aa: CASSAGLTGAFF; CDR3nt: TGTGCCAGCAGCGCGGGCCTCACGGGAGCTTTCTTT
d_gene: TRBD1; v_gene: TRBV4-3; j_gene: TRBJ2-2; abundance: -; CDR3aa: CASSPPRGGDTGELFF; CDR3nt: TGCGCCAGCAGCCCCCCTCGAGGGGGCGACACCGGGGAGCTGTTTTTT
d_gene: -; v_gene: TRBV5-1; j_gene: TRBJ1-2; abundance: -; CDR3aa: CASSLQGNYGYTF; CDR3nt: TGCGCCAGCAGCTTGCAGGGGAACTATGGCTACACCTTC
d_gene: TRBD2; v_gene: TRBV9; j_gene: TRBJ2-1; abundance: once; CDR3aa: CEAGLDEQFF; CDR3nt: TGTGAAGCGGGACTCGATGAGCAGTTCTTC
d_gene: TRBD1; v_gene: TRBV7-9; j_gene: TRBJ1-1; abundance: -; CDR3aa: CASSPGQGRTEAFF; CDR3nt: TGTGCCAGCAGCCCAGGACAGGGAAGGACTGAAGCTTTCTTT
d_gene: -; v_gene: TRBV10-3; j_gene: TRBJ2-3; abundance: -; CDR3aa: CAISEARTPGTDTQYF; CDR3nt: TGTGCCATCAGTGAGGCGAGGACCCCCGGAACAGATACGCAGTATTTT
d_gene: -; v_gene: TRBV6-6; j_gene: TRBJ2-5; abundance: -; CDR3aa: CASVGVWGETQYF; CDR3nt: TGTGCCAGCGTGGGGGTTTGGGGAGAGACCCAGTACTTC
d_gene: -; v_gene: TRBV19; j_gene: TRBJ1-2; abundance: -; CDR3aa: CASSSGPQRGYTF; CDR3nt: TGTGCCAGTAGTTCAGGGCCTCAGCGAGGCTACACCTTC
d_gene: -; v_gene: TRBV2; j_gene: TRBJ2-2; abundance: -; CDR3aa: CASSGSRGLPRELFF; CDR3nt: TGTGCCAGCAGTGGATCACGGGGGTTACCCCGGGAGCTGTTTTTT
d_gene: -; v_gene: TRBV3-1/TRBV3-2; j_gene: TRBJ2-5; abundance: -; CDR3aa: CASSQVAETQYF; CDR3nt: TGTGCCAGCAGCCAAGTGGCAGAGACCCAGTACTTC
d_gene: -; v_gene: TRBV29-1; j_gene: TRBJ1-5; abundance: -; CDR3aa: CSVLEQGNQPQHF; CDR3nt: TGCAGCGTTCTAGAACAGGGCAATCAGCCCCAGCATTTT
d_gene: TRBD1; v_gene: TRBV27; j_gene: TRBJ1-4; abundance: -; CDR3aa: CASSLRQGTANEKLFF; CDR3nt: TGTGCCAGCAGTTTGCGACAGGGGACTGCTAATGAAAAACTGTTTTTT
d_gene: -; v_gene: TRBV2; j_gene: TRBJ2-1; abundance: -; CDR3aa: CASSVGLQRYNEQFF; CDR3nt: TGTGCCAGCAGTGTGGGACTCCAGAGGTACAATGAGCAGTTCTTC
d_gene: -; v_gene: TRBV19; j_gene: TRBJ1-5; abundance: -; CDR3aa: CATRLTFSNQPQHF; CDR3nt: TGTGCCACCCGACTTACCTTTAGCAATCAGCCCCAGCATTTT
d_gene: -; v_gene: TRBV5-1; j_gene: TRBJ2-7; abundance: few; CDR3aa: CASSSDLRDEQYF; CDR3nt: TGCGCCAGCAGCTCGGACCTAAGAGACGAGCAGTACTTC
d_gene: -; v_gene: TRBV7-2; j_gene: TRBJ2-2; abundance: -; CDR3aa: CASSPRRGSPGELFF; CDR3nt: TGTGCCAGCAGCCCTCGACGTGGTTCCCCTGGGGAGCTGTTTTTT
d_gene: TRBD1; v_gene: TRBV4-1; j_gene: TRBJ1-2; abundance: -; CDR3aa: CASSQIDRDGGYTF; CDR3nt: TGCGCCAGCAGCCAAATAGACAGGGATGGTGGCTACACCTTC
d_gene: -; v_gene: TRBV10-3; j_gene: TRBJ2-7; abundance: once; CDR3aa: CAISESRGAPRYEQYF; CDR3nt: TGTGCCATCAGTGAGTCCCGGGGAGCCCCAAGGTACGAGCAGTACTTC
d_gene: -; v_gene: TRBV5-4; j_gene: TRBJ1-5; abundance: -; CDR3aa: CASSLAGQPQHF; CDR3nt: TGTGCCAGCAGCTTGGCGGGTCAGCCCCAGCATTTT
d_gene: -; v_gene: TRBV21-1; j_gene: TRBJ1-4; abundance: -; CDR3aa: CASSKLHRDPTNEKLFF; CDR3nt: TGTGCCAGCAGCAAACTTCACAGGGACCCAACTAATGAAAAACTGTTTTTT
d_gene: -; v_gene: TRBV6-5; j_gene: TRBJ1-2; abundance: -; CDR3aa: CASKAGIGYGYTF; CDR3nt: TGTGCCAGCAAAGCAGGGATCGGCTATGGCTACACCTTC
d_gene: -; v_gene: TRBV18; j_gene: TRBJ2-5; abundance: -; CDR3aa: CASSPDPGETQYF; CDR3nt: TGTGCCAGCTCACCTGATCCGGGGGAGACCCAGTACTTC
d_gene: TRBD2; v_gene: TRBV5-1; j_gene: TRBJ2-1; abundance: -; CDR3aa: CASQLGGSSYNEQFF; CDR3nt: TGCGCCAGCCAGCTCGGGGGGAGCTCCTACAATGAGCAGTTCTTC
d_gene: -; v_gene: TRBV7-6; j_gene: TRBJ2-5; abundance: -; CDR3aa: CASSLVDQETQYF; CDR3nt: TGTGCCAGCAGCTTAGTGGACCAAGAGACCCAGTACTTC
d_gene: TRBD1; v_gene: TRBV2; j_gene: TRBJ1-5; abundance: -; CDR3aa: CASRLGQAGQPQHF; CDR3nt: TGTGCCAGCCGACTAGGACAGGCGGGGCAGCCCCAGCATTTT
d_gene: -; v_gene: TRBV7-2; j_gene: TRBJ1-6; abundance: -; CDR3aa: CASSLMGSPLHF; CDR3nt: TGTGCCAGCAGCTTAATGGGTTCACCCCTCCACTTT
d_gene: -; v_gene: TRBV5-5; j_gene: TRBJ2-7; abundance: -; CDR3aa: CASSLEGYEQYF; CDR3nt: TGTGCCAGCAGCTTGGAAGGGTACGAGCAGTACTTC
d_gene: -; v_gene: TRBV18; j_gene: TRBJ1-1; abundance: -; CDR3aa: CASSPLPSDTEAFF; CDR3nt: TGTGCCAGCTCCCCGTTACCGAGCGACACTGAAGCTTTCTTT
d_gene: -; v_gene: TRBV5-1; j_gene: TRBJ2-2; abundance: -; CDR3aa: CASSSTNTGELFF; CDR3nt: TGCGCCAGCAGCTCGACGAACACCGGGGAGCTGTTTTTT
d_gene: TRBD2; v_gene: TRBV20-1; j_gene: TRBJ2-1; abundance: -; CDR3aa: CSASVPSGSWNEQFF; CDR3nt: TGCAGTGCTAGTGTCCCTAGCGGGAGTTGGAATGAGCAGTTCTTC